Included here is one T cell receptor beta chain sequence, with context. The data were taken from a study of blood T cell repertoires in COVID-19. Study background: The origin of the acute and convalescent COVID-19 samples was the United States, Italy and Spain. PBMCs, B-cell-depleted T cells, or T cells were the source of the cDNA or gDNA that made up the material.

CDR1 is SGHNT, CDR2 YENEEA, per germline. With 6 bases clipped from V and 5 bases from J, the junction kept 9 bases outside the gene matches. CDR3 length: 15 amino acids. The authors' processing: Reference gene primer amplification gave nucleated cell count estimates. Libraries were prepared by immunoSEQ multiplex PCR; TCRdb keeps only in-frame clonotypes and omits some of them. V and J calls and clone size are those listed in that table; D and trimming were worked out from the DNA. The sample includes 250,000 or so clones, roughly 84% of them seen just once. The material sequenced was peripheral blood. The clonotype was recovered from a middle-aged woman who had recovered from COVID-19. V is TRBV11-3 and J is TRBJ2-5; 10 nucleotides align to TRBD2. As DNA, the CDR3 is TGTGCCAGCAGGGCACTAGCGGGGTTCGGGGAGACCCAGTACTTC. Its protein product is CASRALAGFGETQYF.